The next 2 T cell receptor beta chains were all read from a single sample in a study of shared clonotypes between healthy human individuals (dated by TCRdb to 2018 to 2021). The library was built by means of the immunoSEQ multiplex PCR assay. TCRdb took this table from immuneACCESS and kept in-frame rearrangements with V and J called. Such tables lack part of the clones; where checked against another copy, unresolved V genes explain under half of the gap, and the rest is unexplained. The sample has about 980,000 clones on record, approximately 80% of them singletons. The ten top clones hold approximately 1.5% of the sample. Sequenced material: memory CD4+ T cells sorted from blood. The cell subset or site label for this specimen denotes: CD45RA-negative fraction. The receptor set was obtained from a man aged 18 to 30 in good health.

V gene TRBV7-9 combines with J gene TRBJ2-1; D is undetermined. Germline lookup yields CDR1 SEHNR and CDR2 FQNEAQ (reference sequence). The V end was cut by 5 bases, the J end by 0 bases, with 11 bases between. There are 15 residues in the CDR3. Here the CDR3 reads CASSQGPVSYNEQFF. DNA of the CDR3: TGTGCCAGCAGCCAAGGACCGGTCTCCTACAATGAGCAGTTCTTC.

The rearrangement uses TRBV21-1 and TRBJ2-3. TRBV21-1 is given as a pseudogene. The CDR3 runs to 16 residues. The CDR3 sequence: CASSKSKGTSTDTQYF. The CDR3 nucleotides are TGTGCCAGCAGCAAAAGTAAGGGCACTAGCACAGATACGCAGTATTTT.